These T cell receptor beta chains were read from a single sample in a study of cytomegalovirus exposure and HLA in healthy donors. Assay: immunoSEQ multiplex PCR; the TCRdb copy retains only in-frame clones and omits some. The sample holds 100,000 to 150,000 clones, roughly 72% seen once. The sample taken for sequencing was PBMCs. The receptors originated from a male donor in good health and CMV-seronegative. Both conserved end residues are part of each CDR3. The D gene is left open where the match is weak. Clone size appears in some rows only: once, few, many, or a class for an expanded clone.

abundance | d_gene | j_gene | v_gene | CDR3aa | CDR3nt
- | TRBD1 | TRBJ2-1 | TRBV28 | CASSGSGTGGWQEQFF | TGTGCCAGCAGCGGATCCGGGACAGGGGGCTGGCAGGAGCAGTTCTTC
- | - | TRBJ2-7 | TRBV7-9 | CASSHDSYEQYF | TGTGCCAGCAGCCATGACAGCTACGAGCAGTACTTC
- | TRBD1 | TRBJ1-5 | TRBV28 | CASSRRDRVAQPQHF | TGTGCCAGCAGTCGACGGGACAGGGTGGCGCAGCCCCAGCATTTT
- | TRBD2 | TRBJ2-1 | TRBV19 | CASSIGRELYNEQFF | TGTGCCAGTAGTATAGGGCGGGAGCTCTACAATGAGCAGTTCTTC
- | TRBD1 | TRBJ1-5 | TRBV28 | CASSPHQGQGYFAQPQHF | TGTGCCAGCAGTCCCCATCAAGGACAGGGTTATTTCGCTCAGCCCCAGCATTTT
- | - | TRBJ1-6 | TRBV7-8 | CASSLVPGHFNSPLHF | TGTGCCAGCAGCTTAGTCCCGGGACACTTTAATTCACCCCTCCACTTT
few | - | TRBJ1-2 | TRBV14 | CASSREGIVNYGYTF | TGTGCCAGCAGCCGTGAGGGAATCGTAAACTATGGCTACACCTTC
few | TRBD2 | TRBJ2-1 | TRBV4-3 | CASSQRLAGGNNEQFF | TGCGCCAGCAGCCAACGACTAGCGGGGGGCAACAATGAGCAGTTCTTC
- | - | TRBJ2-2 | TRBV28 | CASFRNTGELFF | TGTGCCAGCTTCAGGAACACCGGGGAGCTGTTTTTT
- | - | TRBJ2-5 | TRBV30 | CAWNVGGFQETQYF | TGTGCCTGGAATGTAGGGGGATTCCAAGAGACCCAGTACTTC
- | TRBD1 | TRBJ1-2 | TRBV13 | CASKITGGSGYTF | TGTGCCAGCAAAATCACAGGGGGGTCTGGCTACACCTTC
- | - | TRBJ2-2 | TRBV18 | CASSPPGTGELFF | TGTGCCAGCTCACCACCCGGGACCGGGGAGCTGTTTTTT
- | TRBD2 | TRBJ2-5 | TRBV7-2 | CASSLIGGTTAASQYF | TGTGCCAGCAGCCTCATTGGCGGGACTACGGCGGCGTCCCAGTACTTC
- | - | TRBJ1-5 | TRBV19 | CASSLRARRVNQPQHF | TGTGCCAGTAGTCTCAGAGCGAGGCGAGTCAATCAGCCCCAGCATTTT
- | TRBD1 | TRBJ2-7 | TRBV6-6 | CACSGQGVREQYF | TGTGCCTGCTCCGGACAGGGGGTTCGCGAGCAGTACTTC
- | - | TRBJ2-7 | TRBV27 | CASSLSGRNEQYF | TGTGCCAGCAGTTTATCGGGGAGAAACGAGCAGTACTTC
- | - | TRBJ2-7 | TRBV28 | CASSERSVTSHEQYF | TGTGCCAGCAGTGAACGGAGCGTAACGTCCCACGAGCAGTACTTC
once | - | TRBJ1-5 | TRBV28 | CASSSNRAGGNQPQHF | TGTGCCAGCAGCTCCAACAGGGCGGGCGGCAATCAGCCCCAGCATTTT
- | - | TRBJ1-1 | TRBV6-1 | CASSEDGGNTEAFF | TGTGCCAGCAGTGAAGATGGAGGGAACACTGAAGCTTTCTTT
- | - | TRBJ1-2 | TRBV7-2 | CASSLASTNYGYTF | TGTGCCAGCAGCTTAGCTAGTACTAACTATGGCTACACCTTC
- | TRBD1 | TRBJ1-4 | TRBV15 | CATSSETGGRGNEKLFF | TGTGCCACCAGCAGCGAGACAGGGGGCCGTGGGAATGAAAAACTGTTTTTT
- | TRBD1 | TRBJ1-6 | TRBV6-5 | CAGINRGHRNSPLHF | TGTGCCGGGATAAACAGGGGGCACCGAAATTCACCCCTCCACTTT
- | - | TRBJ1-2 | TRBV6-1 | CASSEMGGRGYTF | TGTGCCAGCAGTGAAATGGGAGGCCGCGGCTACACCTTC
- | TRBD1 | TRBJ2-5 | TRBV7-6 | CASSPRTGGVVETQYF | TGTGCCAGCAGCCCACGGACAGGGGGAGTGGTGGAGACCCAGTACTTC
- | TRBD1 | TRBJ1-5 | TRBV29-1 | CSVAGGGNQPQHF | TGCAGCGTCGCAGGGGGAGGCAATCAGCCCCAGCATTTT
- | TRBD2 | TRBJ2-1 | TRBV5-1 | CASSSALAGISGEQFF | TGCGCCAGCAGCTCGGCACTAGCGGGCATTTCGGGTGAGCAGTTCTTC
- | TRBD2 | TRBJ2-5 | TRBV4-3 | CASSQDLRLAGGLQETQYF | TGCGCCAGCAGCCAAGATCTAAGGCTAGCGGGGGGTCTCCAAGAGACCCAGTACTTC
- | TRBD1 | TRBJ2-3 | TRBV2 | CASREDRGPDTQYF | TGTGCCAGCAGAGAGGACAGGGGGCCAGATACGCAGTATTTT
- | - | TRBJ2-4 | TRBV11-2 | CASGTSGGGLAKNIQYF | TGTGCCAGCGGCACATCCGGGGGAGGACTAGCCAAAAACATTCAGTACTTC
once | TRBD2 | TRBJ2-2 | TRBV2 | CASTLAENTGELFF | TGTGCCAGCACTCTAGCGGAGAACACCGGGGAGCTGTTTTTT
- | TRBD1 | TRBJ2-7 | TRBV5-1 | CASSPGQGSYEQYF | TGCGCCAGCAGCCCCGGACAGGGCTCCTACGAGCAGTACTTC
- | - | TRBJ2-3 | TRBV7-9 | CASSLDTGTDTQYF | TGTGCCAGCAGCTTGGATACAGGGACAGATACGCAGTATTTT
- | - | TRBJ2-5 | TRBV7-3 | CASSPVGGLETQYF | TGTGCCAGCAGCCCCGTCGGGGGGCTAGAGACCCAGTACTTC
- | - | TRBJ2-3 | TRBV7-3 | CASSLRGGLADTQYF | TGTGCCAGCAGCTTAAGGGGGGGCCTCGCAGATACGCAGTATTTT
few | - | TRBJ2-1 | TRBV9 | CASSVGGRGYNEQFF | TGTGCCAGCAGCGTAGGGGGAAGGGGCTACAATGAGCAGTTCTTC
once | - | TRBJ1-1 | TRBV30 | CAWSVSGDTEAFF | TGTGCCTGGAGTGTATCCGGAGACACTGAAGCTTTCTTT
once | - | TRBJ1-5 | TRBV7-2 | CASSSTGYSNQPQHF | TGTGCCAGCAGCTCCACAGGGTATAGCAATCAGCCCCAGCATTTT
- | - | TRBJ2-1 | TRBV7-7 | CASSLGGTGEQFF | TGTGCTAGCAGCTTAGGGGGTACAGGAGAGCAGTTCTTC
few | TRBD1 | TRBJ1-3 | TRBV6-5 | CASSRDSSGNTIYF | TGTGCCAGCAGTCGGGACAGCTCTGGAAACACCATATATTTT
- | - | TRBJ2-2 | TRBV4-3 | CASSQDRLGSGANTGELFF | TGCGCCAGCAGCCAAGATCGGCTCGGGAGCGGCGCGAACACCGGGGAGCTGTTTTTT
- | TRBD2 | TRBJ2-7 | TRBV28 | CASSPGLAGYEQYF | TGTGCCAGCAGTCCGGGACTAGCTGGATACGAGCAGTACTTC
- | - | TRBJ1-2 | TRBV27 | CASSSYQDGYTF | TGTGCCAGCAGTTCTTACCAGGATGGCTACACCTTC
- | - | TRBJ2-1 | TRBV28 | CASSRTGTWGDSYNEQFF | TGTGCCAGCAGTCGGACCGGGACTTGGGGAGACTCCTACAATGAGCAGTTCTTC
- | TRBD1 | TRBJ2-3 | TRBV7-9 | CASSSGQYTDTQYF | TGTGCCAGCAGCTCGGGACAGTACACAGATACGCAGTATTTT
- | - | TRBJ2-7 | TRBV7-2 | CASVSRGYEQYF | TGTGCCAGTGTCTCTCGGGGCTACGAGCAGTACTTC
once | TRBD1 | TRBJ1-1 | TRBV11-2 | CASSLGGQGTEAFF | TGTGCCAGCAGCTTAGGGGGACAGGGCACTGAAGCTTTCTTT
- | - | TRBJ1-6 | TRBV18 | CASSRDKFNSPLHF | TGTGCCAGCTCTCGGGACAAATTTAATTCACCCCTCCACTTT
- | TRBD2 | TRBJ2-5 | TRBV5-8 | CASSPAGEAGEIQETQYF | TGTGCCAGCAGCCCGGCCGGGGAAGCGGGGGAGATCCAAGAGACCCAGTACTTC
- | TRBD1 | TRBJ2-2 | TRBV7-9 | CASSPKQGDTGELFF | TGTGCCAGCAGCCCCAAACAGGGGGACACCGGGGAGCTGTTTTTT
- | - | TRBJ2-7 | TRBV7-8 | CASSSREGKNEQYF | TGTGCCAGCAGCTCGAGGGAAGGGAAGAACGAGCAGTACTTC
once | TRBD2 | TRBJ2-1 | TRBV7-9 | CASERERGEQFF | TGTGCCAGCGAGCGGGAGAGGGGTGAGCAGTTCTTC
- | TRBD1 | TRBJ2-2 | TRBV4-3 | CASSRRTGRSTGELFF | TGCGCCAGCAGCCGCAGGACAGGGCGGAGCACCGGGGAGCTGTTTTTT
- | - | TRBJ2-7 | TRBV6-5 | CASRPQTPTYEQYF | TGTGCCAGCAGACCCCAAACGCCTACCTACGAGCAGTACTTC
- | - | TRBJ1-3 | TRBV5-4 | CASSGPDSTGNTIYF | TGTGCCAGCAGCGGACCGGACAGTACGGGAAACACCATATATTTT
few | - | TRBJ1-2 | TRBV4-3 | CASSQDGRSKGYTF | TGCGCCAGCAGCCAAGATGGCAGGTCTAAGGGCTACACCTTC